A selection of T cell receptor beta chains follows, all from one sample in a study of blood T cell repertoires in COVID-19. Measured with immunoSEQ multiplex PCR; TCRdb has only the in-frame clones, and not every one. The data show some 200,000 clones, with about four fifths seen just once and roughly 12% held by the top ten. The specimen sequenced was peripheral blood. The receptors were sampled from a middle-aged woman with acute or convalescent COVID-19. The CDR3 runs from the conserved cysteine through the conserved F or W. Each record gives: CDR3 protein, CDR3 DNA, clone size, J gene, V gene, D gene. A D gene is named only where the DNA matches it firmly. Size tells how often a clone was seen (once, few, many) or the class of an expanded clone, and some rows leave it out.

CAWSVQWYNEQFF,TGTGCCTGGAGTGTACAGTGGTACAATGAGCAGTTCTTC,NA,TRBJ2-1,TRBV30,NA
CASSQETTGAEAFF,TGCGCCAGCAGCCAAGAGACGACAGGGGCTGAAGCTTTCTTT,NA,TRBJ1-1,TRBV4-1,TRBD1
CASSLPTLGLNYGYTF,TGCGCCAGCAGCTTGCCGACCTTGGGACTGAACTATGGCTACACCTTC,NA,TRBJ1-2,TRBV5-1,NA
CASSLKCRVRYGYTF,TGTGCCAGCAGTTTAAAGTGCAGGGTACGCTATGGCTACACCTTC,NA,TRBJ1-2,TRBV6-7,NA
CASSTSLNGGSNQPQHF,TGTGCCAGTAGTACCTCTCTTAATGGGGGGAGCAATCAGCCCCAGCATTTT,NA,TRBJ1-5,TRBV19,NA
CASRLQPSGGGARDTQYF,TGCGCCAGCAGACTTCAACCGTCGGGCGGGGGGGCCAGAGATACGCAGTATTTT,NA,TRBJ2-3,TRBV5-1,TRBD2
CASSPTLAGRQTGTDTQYF,TGTGCCAGCAGCCCAACCCTAGCGGGGAGACAAACAGGCACAGATACGCAGTATTTT,NA,TRBJ2-3,TRBV7-8,TRBD2
CASGASGTGFNEKLFF,TGTGCTAGTGGTGCCTCCGGGACAGGATTTAATGAAAAACTGTTTTTT,NA,TRBJ1-4,TRBV12-5,TRBD1
CASSISGTPGRTEAFF,TGTGCCAGTAGTATATCCGGGACACCCGGCCGCACTGAAGCTTTCTTT,few,TRBJ1-1,TRBV19,NA
CASSLEGRGYTF,TGTGCCAGCAGTTTAGAGGGGCGAGGCTACACCTTC,NA,TRBJ1-2,TRBV12-3/TRBV12-4,NA
CASVPSTDTQYF,TGTGCCTCAGTGCCTAGCACAGATACGCAGTATTTT,NA,TRBJ2-3,TRBV7-9,NA
CASSPLRETQYF,TGTGCCAGCTCACCACTTCGGGAGACCCAGTACTTC,NA,TRBJ2-5,TRBV18,NA
CASSAHRGLNEQFF,TGTGCCAGCAGTGCGCATCGGGGGTTGAATGAGCAGTTCTTC,once,TRBJ2-1,TRBV25-1,NA
CASSQETLPFNGYTF,TGTGCCAGCAGCCAAGAAACTTTACCCTTTAATGGCTACACCTTC,NA,TRBJ1-2,TRBV14,NA
CASSLFRDRVNDEQFF,TGTGCCAGCAGCTTGTTCCGGGACAGGGTAAACGATGAGCAGTTCTTC,once,TRBJ2-1,TRBV5-5,TRBD1
CASSPGQADFYGYTF,TGTGCCAGCAGCCCGGGACAGGCTGATTTTTATGGCTACACCTTC,NA,TRBJ1-2,TRBV7-6,TRBD1